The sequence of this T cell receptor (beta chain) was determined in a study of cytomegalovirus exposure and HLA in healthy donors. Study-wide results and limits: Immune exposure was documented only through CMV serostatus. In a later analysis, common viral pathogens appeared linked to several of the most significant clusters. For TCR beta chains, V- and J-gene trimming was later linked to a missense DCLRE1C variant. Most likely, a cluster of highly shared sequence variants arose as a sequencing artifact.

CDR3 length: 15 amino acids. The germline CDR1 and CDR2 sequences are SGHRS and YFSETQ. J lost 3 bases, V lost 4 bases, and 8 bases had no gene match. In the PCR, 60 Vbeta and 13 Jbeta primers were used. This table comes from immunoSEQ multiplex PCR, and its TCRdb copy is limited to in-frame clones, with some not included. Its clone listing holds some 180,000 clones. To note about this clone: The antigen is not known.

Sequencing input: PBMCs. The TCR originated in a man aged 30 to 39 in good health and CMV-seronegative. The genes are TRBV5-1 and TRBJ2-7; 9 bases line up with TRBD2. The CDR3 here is CASSPLAGTHYEQYF. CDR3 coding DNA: TGCGCCAGCAGCCCCCTAGCGGGAACCCACTACGAGCAGTACTTC.